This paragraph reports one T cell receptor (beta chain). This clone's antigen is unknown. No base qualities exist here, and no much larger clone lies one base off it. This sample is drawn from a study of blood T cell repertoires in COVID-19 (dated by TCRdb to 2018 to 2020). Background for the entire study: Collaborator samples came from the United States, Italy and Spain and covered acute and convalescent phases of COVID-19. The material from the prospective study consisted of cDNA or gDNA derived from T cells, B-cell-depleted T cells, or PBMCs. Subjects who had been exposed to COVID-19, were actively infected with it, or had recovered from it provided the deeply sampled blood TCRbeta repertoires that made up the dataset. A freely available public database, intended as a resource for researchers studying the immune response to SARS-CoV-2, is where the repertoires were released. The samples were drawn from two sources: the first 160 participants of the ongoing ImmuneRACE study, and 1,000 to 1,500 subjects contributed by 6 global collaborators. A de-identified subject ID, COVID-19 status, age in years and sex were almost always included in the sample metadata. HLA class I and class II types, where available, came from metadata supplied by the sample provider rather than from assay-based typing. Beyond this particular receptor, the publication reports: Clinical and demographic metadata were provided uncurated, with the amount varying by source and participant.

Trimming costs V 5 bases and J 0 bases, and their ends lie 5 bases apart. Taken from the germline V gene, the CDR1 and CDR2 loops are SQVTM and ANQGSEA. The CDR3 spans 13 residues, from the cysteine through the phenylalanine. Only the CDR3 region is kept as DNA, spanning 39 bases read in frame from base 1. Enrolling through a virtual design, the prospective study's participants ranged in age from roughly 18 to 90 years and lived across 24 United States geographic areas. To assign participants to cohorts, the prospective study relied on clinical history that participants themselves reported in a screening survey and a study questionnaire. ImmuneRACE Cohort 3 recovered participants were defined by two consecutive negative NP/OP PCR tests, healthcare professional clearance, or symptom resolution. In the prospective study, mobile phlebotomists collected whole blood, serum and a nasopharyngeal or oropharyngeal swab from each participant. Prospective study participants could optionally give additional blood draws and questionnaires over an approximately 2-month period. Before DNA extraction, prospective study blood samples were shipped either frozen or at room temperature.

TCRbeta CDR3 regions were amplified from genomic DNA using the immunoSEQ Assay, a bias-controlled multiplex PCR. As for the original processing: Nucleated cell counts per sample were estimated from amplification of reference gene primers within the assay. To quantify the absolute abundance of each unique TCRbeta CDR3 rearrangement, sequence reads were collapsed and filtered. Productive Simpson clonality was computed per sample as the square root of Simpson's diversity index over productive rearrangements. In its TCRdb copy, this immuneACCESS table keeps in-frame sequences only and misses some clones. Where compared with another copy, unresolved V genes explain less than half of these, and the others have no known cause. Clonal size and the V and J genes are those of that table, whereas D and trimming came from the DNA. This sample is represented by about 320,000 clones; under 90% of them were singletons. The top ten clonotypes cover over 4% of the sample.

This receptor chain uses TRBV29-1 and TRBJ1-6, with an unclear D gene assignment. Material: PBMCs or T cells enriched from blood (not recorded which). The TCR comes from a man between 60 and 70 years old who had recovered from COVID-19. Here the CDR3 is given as CSVSSSYNSPLHF. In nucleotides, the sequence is TGCAGCGTTTCGAGCTCCTATAATTCACCCCTCCACTTT. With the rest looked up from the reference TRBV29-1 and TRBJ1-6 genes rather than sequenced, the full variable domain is SAVISQKPSRDICQRGTSLTIQCQVDSQVTMMFWYRQQPGQSLTLIATANQGSEATYESGFVIDKFPISRPNLTFSTLTVSNMSPEDSSIYLCSVSSSYNSPLHFGNGTRLTVT.